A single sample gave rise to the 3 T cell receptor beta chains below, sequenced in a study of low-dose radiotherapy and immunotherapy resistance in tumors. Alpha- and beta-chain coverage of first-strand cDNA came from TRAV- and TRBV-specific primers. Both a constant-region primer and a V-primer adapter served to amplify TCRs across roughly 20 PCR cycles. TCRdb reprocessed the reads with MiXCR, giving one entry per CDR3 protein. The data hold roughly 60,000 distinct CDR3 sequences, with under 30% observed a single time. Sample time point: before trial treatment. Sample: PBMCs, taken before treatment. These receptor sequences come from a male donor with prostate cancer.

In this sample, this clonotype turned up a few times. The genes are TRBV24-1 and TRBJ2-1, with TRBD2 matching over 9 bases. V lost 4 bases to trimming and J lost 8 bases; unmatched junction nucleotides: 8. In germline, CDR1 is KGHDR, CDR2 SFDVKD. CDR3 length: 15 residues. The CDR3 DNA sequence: TGTGCCACCAGTGAAGGGACTAGCACTGGCCATGAGCAGTTCTTC. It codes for CATSEGTSTGHEQFF.

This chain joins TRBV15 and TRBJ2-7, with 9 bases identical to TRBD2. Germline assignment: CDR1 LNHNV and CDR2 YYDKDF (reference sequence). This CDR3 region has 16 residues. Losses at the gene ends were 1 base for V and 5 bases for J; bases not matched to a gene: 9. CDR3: CATSRGGSSGNHEQYF. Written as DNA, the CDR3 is TGTGCCACCAGCAGAGGGGGGTCTAGCGGGAACCACGAGCAGTACTTC.

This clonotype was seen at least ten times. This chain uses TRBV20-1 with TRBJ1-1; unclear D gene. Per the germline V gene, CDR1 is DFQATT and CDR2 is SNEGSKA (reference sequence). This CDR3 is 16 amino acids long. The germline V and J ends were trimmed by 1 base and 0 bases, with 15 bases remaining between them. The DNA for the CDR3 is TGCAGTGCTAGAGTTCAGCAGCAAAGTATGAACACTGAAGCTTTCTTT. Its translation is CSARVQQQSMNTEAFF.